The 15 T cell receptor beta chains listed next were all sequenced from one sample in a study of blood T cells in healthy people across ages (dated by TCRdb to 2015 to 2017). The library was made by 5' RACE. The listed sequencing device is Illumina HiSeq 2500. A second PCR of about 7 to 12 cycles was performed with a sample-barcoded 5' primer and a J-beta primer mix. TCRdb took the public reads, trimmed them with fastp at Q25, ran MiXCR for clone calling and kept in-frame beta chains. For every CDR3 protein sequence, its rows merge into one entry that carries the most common genes and DNA. Present in this sample are roughly 680,000 distinct CDR3 sequences, more than 40% of which were seen just once. The leading ten clones occupy around 32% of the sample. Sequencing was done on a sample of blood. The receptors derive from a woman between 55 and 75 years old in good health.

The rearrangement joins TRBV5-5 to TRBJ1-4, with D possibly matching TRBD1 (6 bases). The CDR3 runs to 14 residues. Germline V gives CDR1 SGHKS, CDR2 YYEKEE (reference sequence). Trimming stripped 4 bases from V and 3 bases from J, with 10 bases between. For the CDR3, the DNA is TGTGCCAGCAGCGTACAGGGATCTAATGAAAAACTGTTTTTT. Encoded protein: CASSVQGSNEKLFF.

The chain couples TRBV3-1 to TRBJ2-4, with D possibly being TRBD2 (6 bases). From germline, CDR1 is LGHDT and CDR2 YNNKEL (reference sequence). V lost 0 bases and J lost 13, with 16 bases in between. The CDR3 runs 14 residues. CDR3 nucleotide sequence: TGTGCCAGCAGCCAAGAATCGGGAGTGGTAGAGCAGTACTTC. Residues: CASSQESGVVEQYF. Looking up the rest from reference TRBV3-1 and TRBJ2-4 gives the full variable domain: DTAVSQTPKYLVTQMGNDKSIKCEQNLGHDTMYWYKQDSKKFLKIMFSYNNKELIINETVPNRFSPKSPDKAHLNLHINSLELGDSAVYFCASSQESGVVEQYFGAGTRLSVL.

This clonotype was seen a handful of times. The rearrangement links TRBV12-3 or TRBV12-4 to TRBJ2-6; 7 bases fit TRBD1. The CDR3 has 15 amino acids. V lost 10 bases, J lost 2 bases, and 8 bases stayed unmatched. In nucleotides, the CDR3 is TGTGCCACCCACACAGGGGATACTGGGGCCAACGTCCTGACTTTC. Amino acids: CATHTGDTGANVLTF.

A few counts support this clonotype. The rearrangement uses TRBV7-2 and TRBJ1-4, with D possibly matching TRBD1 (6 bases). CDR1 SGHTA and CDR2 FQGNSA come from the germline V gene. V lost 3 bases and J 11 bases, leaving 10 bases between the germline ends. The CDR3 consists of 12 residues. The CDR3 DNA is TGTGCCAGCAGCTTGAGAGGGGGGAAACTGTTTTTT. It translates to CASSLRGGKLFF.

The CDR3 loop is CASSLGTRGTEAFF. The CDR3, as DNA: TGTGCCAGCAGCCTCGGGACACGGGGCACTGAAGCTTTCTTT. The chain uses TRBV14 and TRBJ1-1, with D possibly TRBD1 on 6 matching bases. The germline V and J ends were trimmed by 4 bases and 4 bases, with 13 bases remaining between them. The V gene's germline CDR1 is SGHDN and CDR2 FVKESK. CDR3 length: 14 amino acids.

This sequence joins TRBV6-4 and TRBJ1-4, with D tentatively TRBD1 (5 bases). The V gene's germline CDR1 is MRHNA and CDR2 SNTAGT. CDR3 size: 14 residues. The ends were cut back, 6 bases at V and 7 bases at J, with 15 bases in the middle. CDR3 amino acids: CASREGKKSEKLFF. Written as DNA, the CDR3 is TGTGCCAGCAGGGAGGGGAAGAAGTCTGAAAAACTGTTTTTT.

The rearrangement joins TRBV20-1 to TRBJ2-5; TRBD2 agrees at 8 bases. V was clipped by 5 bases and J by 4 bases; unmatched bases: 12. The CDR3 runs to 15 residues. Germline lookup yields CDR1 DFQATT and CDR2 SNEGSKA (reference sequence). The CDR3 DNA sequence: TGCAGTGCTCCCCCGGCGAGCGGGAGAGGAGAGACCCAGTACTTC. Protein product: CSAPPASGRGETQYF.

The J gene is TRBJ1-2, the V gene TRBV7-2, with 10 nucleotides matching TRBD1. The V gene's germline CDR1 is SGHTA and CDR2 FQGNSA. Losses at the gene ends were 4 bases for V and 4 bases for J; bases not matched to a gene: 6. The CDR3 length is 15 residues. Here the CDR3 reads CASSSPGQGIYGYTF. In DNA form, the CDR3 reads TGTGCCAGCAGCTCCCCGGGACAGGGGATCTATGGCTACACCTTC. Combining the CDR3 with reference TRBV7-2 and TRBJ1-2 gives the whole variable domain GAGVSQSPSNKVTEKGKDVELRCDPISGHTALYWYRQSLGQGLEFLIYFQGNSAPDKSGLPSDRFSAERTGGSVSTLTIQRTQQEDSAVYLCASSSPGQGIYGYTFGSGTRLTVV.

This clonotype was counted only a few times. V is TRBV20-1 and J is TRBJ1-4, with D uncertain. CDR3 size: 13 residues. Germline V gives CDR1 DFQATT, CDR2 SNEGSKA (reference sequence). V lost 3 bases and J lost 7, with 12 bases in between. As DNA, the CDR3 is TGCAGTGCTAGGGATCCCTGGGGTGAAAAACTGTTTTTT. Its protein product is CSARDPWGEKLFF.

The genes are TRBV2 and TRBJ2-5; tentatively, D is TRBD1 (6 bases). The DNA end lines up better with TRBJ2-7; the J call may be wrong. The CDR3 covers 16 residues. Germline CDR1 and CDR2: SNHLY and FYNNEI. As DNA, the CDR3 is TGTGCCGGCCGACAAGGGGGTTACAAGGGGCGTTACGAGCAGTACTTC. Amino acid sequence: CAGRQGGYKGRYEQYF.

This chain uses TRBV6-2 or TRBV6-3 with TRBJ2-2; D unresolved. V was trimmed by 5 bases and J by 1 base, leaving 14 bases between them. The CDR3 has 16 residues. Germline lookup yields CDR1 MNHEY and CDR2 SVGEGT. The CDR3 reads CASSQHSSGNTGELFF. CDR3 sequence (DNA): TGTGCCAGCAGTCAACACTCGTCGGGGAACACCGGGGAGCTGTTTTTT.

The chain uses TRBV10-3 and TRBJ2-5; D is unresolved. The J call may be incorrect, as the DNA end agrees better with TRBJ2-7. This CDR3 spans 15 amino acids. The V gene's germline CDR1 is ENHRY and CDR2 SYGVKD. In nucleotides, the CDR3 is TGTGCCATCAGTGAGCCGGCCTTCAGCTCCTACGAGCAGTACTTC. Encoded protein: CAISEPAFSSYEQYF.

The chain joins TRBV25-1 to TRBJ2-5, with TRBD1 identical over 7 bases. The germline gives CDR1 MGHDK, CDR2 SYGVNS. The J segment lost 11 bases and the V segment lost 3 bases, leaving 6 bases of the junction unmatched. This CDR3 region has 12 residues. CDR3 sequence: CASSDNRGGQYF. In DNA, the CDR3 is TGTGCCAGCAGTGATAACAGGGGTGGGCAGTACTTC.

This clonotype has a handful of counts. The chain joins TRBV9 to TRBJ2-3, with TRBD1 identical over 7 bases. The CDR3 has 14 amino acids. The V gene's germline CDR1 is SGDLS and CDR2 YYNGEE. Trimming took 5 bases from V and 4 from J; bases not matched to a gene: 7. In DNA form, the CDR3 reads TGTGCCAGCAGTGGGACAGCCCTAGCAGATACGCAGTATTTT. Its protein is CASSGTALADTQYF.

This clonotype was picked up one time. Being one base from a much bigger clone, this may be a read error. The rearrangement uses TRBV20-1 and TRBJ2-7; 9 nucleotides agree with TRBD2. With 0 bases clipped from V and 7 bases from J, the junction kept 16 bases outside the gene matches. In germline, CDR1 is DFQATT, CDR2 SNEGSKA (reference sequence). The CDR3 is made up of 17 amino acids. CDR3 sequence reads: CSARENIGLATYNEQYF. The CDR3 DNA follows: TGCAGTGCTAGAGAGAATATAGGACTAGCGACCTACAATGAGCAGTACTTC.